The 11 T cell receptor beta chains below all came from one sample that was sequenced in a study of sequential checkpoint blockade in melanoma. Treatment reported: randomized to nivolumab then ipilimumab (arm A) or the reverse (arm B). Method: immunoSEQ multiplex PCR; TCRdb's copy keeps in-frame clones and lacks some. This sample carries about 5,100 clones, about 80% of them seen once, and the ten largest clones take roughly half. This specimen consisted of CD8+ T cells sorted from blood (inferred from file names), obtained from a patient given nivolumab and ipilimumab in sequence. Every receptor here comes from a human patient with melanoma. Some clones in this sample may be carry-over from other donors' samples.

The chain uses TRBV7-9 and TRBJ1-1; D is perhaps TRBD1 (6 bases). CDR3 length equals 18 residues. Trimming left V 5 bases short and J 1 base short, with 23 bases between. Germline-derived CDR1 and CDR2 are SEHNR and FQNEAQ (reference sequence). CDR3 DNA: TGTGCCAGCAGCCGGGCAGCTGGGGGCAAGCCTTCGAACACTGAAGCTTTCTTT. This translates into CASSRAAGGKPSNTEAFF.

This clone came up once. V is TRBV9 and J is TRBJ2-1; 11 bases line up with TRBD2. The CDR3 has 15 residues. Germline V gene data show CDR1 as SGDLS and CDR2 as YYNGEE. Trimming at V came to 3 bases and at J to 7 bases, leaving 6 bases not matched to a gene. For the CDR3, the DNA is TGTGCCAGCAGCGGTAGCGGGGGGGCCCTGAATGAGCAGTTCTTC. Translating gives CASSGSGGALNEQFF.

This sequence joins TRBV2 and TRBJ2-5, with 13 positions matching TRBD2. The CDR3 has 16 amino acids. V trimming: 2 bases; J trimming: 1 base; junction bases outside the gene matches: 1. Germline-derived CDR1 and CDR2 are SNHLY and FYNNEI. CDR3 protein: CASSEWTSGGQETQYF. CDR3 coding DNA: TGTGCCAGCAGTGAATGGACTAGCGGGGGCCAAGAGACCCAGTACTTC.

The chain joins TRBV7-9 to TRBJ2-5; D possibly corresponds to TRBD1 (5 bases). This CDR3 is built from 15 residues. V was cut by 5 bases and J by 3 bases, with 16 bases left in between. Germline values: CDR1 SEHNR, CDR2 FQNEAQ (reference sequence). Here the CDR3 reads CASSPPHRIKETQYF. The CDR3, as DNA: TGTGCCAGCAGCCCACCTCACAGGATTAAAGAGACCCAGTACTTC.

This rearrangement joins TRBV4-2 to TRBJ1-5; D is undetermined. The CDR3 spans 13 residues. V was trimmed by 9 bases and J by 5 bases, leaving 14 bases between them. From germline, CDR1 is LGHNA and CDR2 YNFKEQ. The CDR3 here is CASGRGNHQPQHF. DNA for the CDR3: TGTGCCAGTGGTAGAGGGAACCATCAGCCCCAGCATTTT.

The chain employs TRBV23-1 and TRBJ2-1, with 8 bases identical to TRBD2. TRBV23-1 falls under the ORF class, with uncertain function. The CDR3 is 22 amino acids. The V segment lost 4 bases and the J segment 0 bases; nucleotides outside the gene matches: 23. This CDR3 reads CASSPRGSRGGPHWSSYNEQFF. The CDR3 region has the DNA TGCGCCAGCAGTCCTCGGGGTAGCCGGGGGGGCCCTCATTGGAGCTCCTACAATGAGCAGTTCTTC.

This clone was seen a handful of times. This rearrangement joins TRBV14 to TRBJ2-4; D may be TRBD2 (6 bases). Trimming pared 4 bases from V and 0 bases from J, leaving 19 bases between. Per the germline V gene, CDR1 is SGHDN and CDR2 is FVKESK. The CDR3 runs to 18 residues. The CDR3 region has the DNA TGTGCCAGCAGCCCAGACCGGGACTCTCCTATAGCCAAAAACATTCAGTACTTC. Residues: CASSPDRDSPIAKNIQYF.

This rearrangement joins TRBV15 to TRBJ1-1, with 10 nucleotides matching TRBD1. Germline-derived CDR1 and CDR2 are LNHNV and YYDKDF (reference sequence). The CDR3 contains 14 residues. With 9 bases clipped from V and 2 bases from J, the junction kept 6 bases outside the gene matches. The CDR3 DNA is TGTGCCACGGCGGGGGACAGGGGAAACACTGAAGCTTTCTTT. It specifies CATAGDRGNTEAFF.

The CDR3 DNA reads as TGCAGTGCTAGATTACTTTACGAGCAGTACTTC. This codes for CSARLLYEQYF. J is TRBJ2-7 and V is TRBV20-1; D is unresolved. V lost 2 bases and J lost 4, with 6 bases in between. Germline CDR1 and CDR2: DFQATT and SNEGSKA (reference sequence). The CDR3 covers 11 residues.

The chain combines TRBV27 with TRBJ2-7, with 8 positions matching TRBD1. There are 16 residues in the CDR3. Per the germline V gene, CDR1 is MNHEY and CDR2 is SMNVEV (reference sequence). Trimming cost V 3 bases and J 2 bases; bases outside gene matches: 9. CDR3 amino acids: CASSLIPRTGPYEQYF. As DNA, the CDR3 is TGTGCCAGCAGTTTGATTCCGAGGACAGGGCCCTACGAGCAGTACTTC.

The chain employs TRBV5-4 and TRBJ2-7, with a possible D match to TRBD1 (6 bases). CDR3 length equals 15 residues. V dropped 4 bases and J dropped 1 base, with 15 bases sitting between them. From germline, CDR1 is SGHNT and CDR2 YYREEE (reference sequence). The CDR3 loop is CASSGSRGQSYEQYF. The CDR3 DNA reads TGTGCCAGCAGCGGAAGCCGAGGACAGTCCTACGAGCAGTACTTC.